Sequencing of this T cell receptor (beta chain) was carried out in a study of lymphopenia after photon versus proton radiotherapy (dated by TCRdb to between 2017 and 2020). The study in broad terms: In patients with gastrointestinal tumors who developed high-grade lymphopenia, the study compared the immunological effects of photon radiation therapy with those of proton radiation therapy. The goal of the study was to characterize the differences between the two radiation modalities in how they affect the immune system. The 15 to 25 patients in the cohort had gastrointestinal tumors, were treated with either photon or proton therapy, and subsequently developed lymphopenia.

To note about this clone: It has no known antigen specificity. Base-call qualities are not available, and no considerably larger clone is one nucleotide away.

After removal of 5 bases from V and 0 bases from J, the junction retains 3 bases not matched to a gene. CDR1 and CDR2 (SGHVS, FNYEAQ) derive from the germline V gene. Its CDR3 holds 15 amino acids, cysteine through phenylalanine. Only CDR3 DNA remains: 45 bases, in frame from the first base. Findings and caveats that apply to the study as a whole: Once the lymphocyte count had reached its nadir, the repertoires of photon-treated patients showed oligoclonal expansion, particularly of CD8+ Temra cells, and this expansion drove the decline in diversity. During treatment, patients who received proton therapy stayed relatively stable, whereas patients who received photon therapy lost naive T cells and TCR diversity and gained effector/memory populations. Across the cohort, an inverse correlation was found between a larger post-nadir drop in TCR diversity and overall survival time among patients who died. The survival association was examined only in patients who died, and the authors described better survival with proton therapy as a possibility, not as a demonstrated result.

Library prep was done by the immunoSEQ multiplex PCR assay. T cell repertoires were profiled by deep sequencing of rearranged TCR beta loci, alongside multiparametric flow cytometry. What TCRdb holds here is the immuneACCESS table cut down to in-frame rearrangements. Part of the clones is not present; checked against another copy, under half of the missing clones reflect an unresolved V gene, and the others are unexplained. Here the sample has approximately 58,000 clones; about four fifths occur a single time. The ten top clones hold over 25% of the sample. The receptor was derived from a man between 45 and 60 years old with gastric cancer. The source material was peripheral blood, sampled from a patient treated with photon-based radiotherapy. The sequence links TRBV7-6 to TRBJ2-3; the central 9 bases match TRBD2. The CDR3 here reads CASSPSGTSTDTQYF. The nucleotide sequence reads TGTGCCAGCAGCCCTAGCGGGACTAGCACAGATACGCAGTATTTT.